A single sample is the source of the 21 T cell receptor beta chains below, sequenced in a study of post-analysis software for immune sequencing data. Whole-study results and caveats: In patients, about 5 TRBV segments were more frequent than in controls, with TRBV5-6, TRBV5-1 and TRBV20-1 among them.

Unique molecular identifiers featured in each of the TCR beta cDNA libraries. Via MiXCR, TCRdb re-called the PCR reads, giving one row per CDR3 protein. The sample shows hundreds of thousands of distinct CDR3 sequences, 39% of them seen only once. These receptors have no known antigen. The sequencing sample was made of blood. These receptors all stem from a girl aged 2 to 9 with multiple sclerosis.

This clonotype was counted a few times. This chain joins TRBV27 and TRBJ2-7; D gene ambiguous. The CDR3 runs 13 residues. Germline V gene data show CDR1 as MNHEY and CDR2 as SMNVEV (reference sequence). V was pared by 6 bases and J by 1 base, with 10 bases between. CDR3 amino acids: CASSLRPSYEQYF. The CDR3, as DNA: TGTGCCAGCAGCTTACGGCCGTCCTACGAGCAGTACTTC.

This rearrangement joins TRBV5-1 to TRBJ2-3; D unclear. Trimming cost V 1 base and J 2 bases, with 5 bases left between them. Germline lookup yields CDR1 SGHRS and CDR2 YFSETQ. The CDR3 length is 13 residues. The CDR3 spells CASSLRPTDTQYF. Here the CDR3 DNA reads TGCGCCAGCAGCTTGCGTCCCACAGATACGCAGTATTTT. The full variable domain, completed using reference TRBV5-1 and TRBJ2-3, is KAGVTQTPRYLIKTRGQQVTLSCSPISGHRSVSWYQQTPGQGLQFLFEYFSETQRNKGNFPGRFSGRQFSNSRSEMNVSTLELGDSALYLCASSLRPTDTQYFGPGTRLTVL.

The rearrangement uses TRBV28 and TRBJ1-2; D uncertain. The V and J ends lost 5 bases and 10 bases respectively, with 14 bases between them. The length of the CDR3 is 12 residues. Germline V CDR1 and CDR2: MDHEN, SYDVKM. The CDR3 nucleotides read TGTGCCAGCAGTCGGCGGTCGCCAGACTACACCTTC. Residues: CASSRRSPDYTF.

This chain joins TRBV28 and TRBJ1-4; no firm D call. This CDR3 has 14 residues. Trimming left V 6 bases short and J 0 bases short, with 8 bases between. From germline, CDR1 is MDHEN and CDR2 SYDVKM. The CDR3 DNA reads TGTGCCAGCAGCACACCTACAACTAATGAAAAACTGTTTTTT. Its translation: CASSTPTTNEKLFF.

The chain couples TRBV7-9 to TRBJ1-2, with a tentative D call TRBD1 (6 bases). The CDR3 spans 14 residues. Germline V gene lookup returns CDR1 SEHNR and CDR2 FQNEAQ (reference sequence). Trimming stripped 4 bases from V and 2 bases from J, with 11 bases between. CDR3 nucleotide sequence: TGTGCCAGCAGCTCAGGGACACCGAACTATGGCTACACCTTC. This translates into CASSSGTPNYGYTF.

CDR3 protein: CASSLESGGGYTF. CDR3 in DNA: TGTGCCAGCAGCTTAGAATCAGGGGGAGGCTACACCTTC. The V and J genes are TRBV7-9 and TRBJ1-2; 7 nucleotides line up with TRBD1. CDR3 length: 13 amino acids. The V and J ends lost 1 base and 8 bases, in that order; junction bases with no gene match: 4. Germline CDR1 and CDR2: SEHNR and FQNEAQ (reference sequence).

The rearrangement links TRBV9 to TRBJ2-3; D tentatively reads TRBD1 or TRBD2 (5 bases each). Looked up from germline, CDR1 is SGDLS and CDR2 is YYNGEE. Trimming removed 0 bases from V and 8 bases from J, with 13 bases in between. The CDR3 is made up of 14 amino acids. This CDR3 reads CASSVEGSRGTQYF. The CDR3 DNA is TGTGCCAGCAGCGTAGAGGGGAGTAGAGGTACGCAGTATTTT.

The gene calls are TRBV6-5 and TRBJ1-4; D possibly corresponds to TRBD1 (6 bases). V lost 5 bases and J lost 3, with 19 bases in between. The CDR3 length is 17 residues. Germline CDR1 and CDR2: MNHEY and SVGAGI. For the CDR3, the DNA is TGTGCCAGCAGTGCTCGAGTAGGGGGGAGAGCTAATGAAAAACTGTTTTTT. This sequence encodes CASSARVGGRANEKLFF.

This rearrangement joins TRBV4-3 to TRBJ2-7; possible D gene TRBD1, 7 bases. TRBJ2-5 explains the end of the DNA better; the J call may be wrong. Germline assignment: CDR1 LGHNA and CDR2 YSLEER. CDR3 length: 14 residues. The CDR3 spells CASSQEQGRETQYF. In nucleotides, the CDR3 is TGCGCCAGCAGCCAAGAACAGGGGAGGGAGACCCAGTACTTC.

The V gene is TRBV6-6, the J gene TRBJ2-2; D gene ambiguous. The V end was cut by 4 bases, the J end by 1 base, with 4 bases between. The CDR3 spans 13 residues. CDR1 MNHNY and CDR2 SVGAGI come from the germline V gene (reference sequence). The CDR3 bases are TGTGCCAGCAGTTGGCGGAACACCGGGGAGCTGTTTTTT. Protein sequence: CASSWRNTGELFF.

This clonotype was found a few times. The chain links TRBV28 to TRBJ2-7; TRBD2 aligns across 8 bases. Trimming cost V 6 bases and J 3 bases; bases outside gene matches: 13. Germline loops: CDR1 MDHEN, CDR2 SYDVKM. The CDR3 loop spans 16 amino acids. This CDR3 reads CASSRSGSQIFYEQYF. In nucleotides, the CDR3 is TGTGCCAGCAGCCGGAGCGGGAGTCAGATCTTCTACGAGCAGTACTTC.

This rearrangement joins TRBV29-1 to TRBJ2-1, with D perhaps TRBD2 (5 bases). The CDR3 sequence is 14 residues long. CDR1 and CDR2 from the germline V gene are SQVTM and ANQGSEA. V was trimmed by 8 bases and J by 2 bases, leaving 16 bases between them. The CDR3 DNA is TGCAGCTCCGAGGAAAGCGGCACCTACAATGAGCAGTTCTTC. It yields the protein CSSEESGTYNEQFF.

This clonotype has a handful of counts. The chain couples TRBV6-5 to TRBJ1-4, with D tentatively TRBD1 (5 bases). V was trimmed by 7 bases and J by 6 bases, leaving 12 bases between them. The germline V gene has CDR1 MNHEY and CDR2 SVGAGI. The CDR3 totals 13 residues. CDR3 amino acids: CASTPGPYEKLFF. CDR3 in DNA: TGTGCCAGCACCCCGGGGCCTTATGAAAAACTGTTTTTT.

The chain carries TRBV29-1 and TRBJ1-1; no firm D call. Germline V gene data show CDR1 as SQVTM and CDR2 as ANQGSEA. Trimming removed 4 bases from V and 5 bases from J, with 8 bases in between. The CDR3 has 11 residues. CDR3 nucleotide sequence: TGCAGCGTTGTTTCGGGGACTGAAGCTTTCTTT. This translates into CSVVSGTEAFF.

A single count supports this clonotype. This could be a read error, since a much larger clone is one nucleotide away. The chain joins TRBV15 to TRBJ2-5; 10 positions match TRBD2. The end of the DNA aligns better with TRBJ2-1, so the J call may be wrong. The CDR3 is made up of 15 amino acids. Germline assignment: CDR1 LNHNV and CDR2 YYDKDF (reference sequence). The CDR3 DNA reads TGTGCCACCAGCAAAGCGGGGGGGCCTCTAGAGACCCAGTTCTTC. This codes for CATSKAGGPLETQFF.

The genes are TRBV29-1 and TRBJ1-1; D is perhaps TRBD1 (5 bases). This CDR3 region has 12 residues. V was cut by 1 base and J by 5 bases, with 8 bases left in between. The germline V gene has CDR1 SQVTM and CDR2 ANQGSEA. The CDR3 loop reads CSVEGGGTEAFF. Here the CDR3 DNA reads TGCAGCGTTGAAGGGGGGGGGACTGAAGCTTTCTTT.

Ten or more counts support this clonotype. V usage is TRBV5-5 and J usage is TRBJ1-5, with D unclear. In germline, CDR1 is SGHKS, CDR2 YYEKEE (reference sequence). The CDR3 runs to 13 residues. V was shortened by 3 bases and J by 5 bases, with 9 bases between the two germline ends. CDR3 protein: CASSSTTDQPQHF. The CDR3 region has the DNA TGTGCCAGCAGCTCCACCACGGATCAGCCCCAGCATTTT.

The rearrangement uses TRBV5-1 and TRBJ1-1, with D maybe TRBD1 (5 bases). There are 15 residues in the CDR3. Per germline, CDR1 SGHRS and CDR2 YFSETQ. Trimming cost V 0 bases and J 6 bases, with 15 bases left between them. The CDR3 DNA follows: TGCGCCAGCAGCTTGGCTGTGACAGCTGGCGCTGAAGCTTTCTTT. Protein sequence: CASSLAVTAGAEAFF. The entire variable domain, with the rest obtained from reference TRBV5-1 and TRBJ1-1, is as follows: KAGVTQTPRYLIKTRGQQVTLSCSPISGHRSVSWYQQTPGQGLQFLFEYFSETQRNKGNFPGRFSGRQFSNSRSEMNVSTLELGDSALYLCASSLAVTAGAEAFFGQGTRLTVV.

The rearrangement links TRBV24-1 to TRBJ2-7; 7 bases fit TRBD1. This CDR3 region has 15 residues. Germline CDR1 and CDR2: KGHDR and SFDVKD. The ends lost 2 bases at V and 1 base at J; junction bases unmatched: 4. The CDR3 coding sequence is TGTGCCACCAGTGATTCCGGGACAGAATCCTACGAGCAGTACTTC. Translated, it gives CATSDSGTESYEQYF.

The V call is TRBV6-5, the J call TRBJ2-3, with no clear D. Per the germline V gene, CDR1 is MNHEY and CDR2 is SVGAGI. CDR3 size: 13 residues. V was clipped by 0 bases and J by 4 bases, with 5 bases between them. CDR3 amino acids: CASSYSMPDTQYF. The DNA for the CDR3 is TGTGCCAGCAGTTACTCGATGCCAGATACGCAGTATTTT.

The rearrangement joins TRBV29-1 to TRBJ2-6; D gene ambiguous. This CDR3 contains 14 residues. The V gene lost 4 bases and the J gene lost 6 bases, with 13 bases spanning the gap. Germline-derived CDR1 and CDR2 are SQVTM and ANQGSEA. The CDR3 loop is CSVAPGTEANVLTF. The CDR3 bases are TGCAGCGTTGCTCCGGGTACTGAGGCCAACGTCCTGACTTTC.